The 4 T cell receptor beta chains reported below all come from one sample, sequenced in a study of blood T cell repertoires in COVID-19. Sequencing was performed with immunoSEQ multiplex PCR; in TCRdb, only in-frame clones are kept and a portion is missing. The data hold over 250,000 clones, with about nine tenths observed a single time. Sequencing used peripheral blood. The receptors here all came from a woman between 40 and 55 years old who had recovered from COVID-19.

The gene calls are TRBV9 and TRBJ2-3, with TRBD2 matching 11 bases. The CDR3 is 17 residues long. Per the germline V gene, CDR1 is SGDLS and CDR2 is YYNGEE. Losses at the gene ends were 0 bases for V and 2 bases for J; bases not matched to a gene: 5. CDR3 loop: CASSVEGLAANTDTQYF. The CDR3 nucleotides read TGTGCCAGCAGCGTAGAGGGACTAGCGGCAAACACAGATACGCAGTATTTT.

This chain joins TRBV7-2 and TRBJ1-5, with 7 positions matching TRBD1. Germline CDR1 reads SGHTA; CDR2 reads FQGNSA. The CDR3 loop spans 15 amino acids. V trimming: 5 bases; J trimming: 6 bases; junction bases outside the gene matches: 10. The CDR3 protein is CASSQGVREAQPQHF. DNA for the CDR3: TGTGCCAGCAGCCAGGGGGTCAGGGAGGCTCAGCCCCAGCATTTT.

The chain links TRBV6-6 to TRBJ2-3; 7 bases match TRBD2. CDR1 is MNHNY and CDR2 is SVGAGI in the germline V gene (reference sequence). This CDR3 contains 14 residues. V lost 3 bases to trimming and J lost 6 bases; unmatched junction nucleotides: 6. The CDR3, as DNA: TGTGCCAGCAGTTATAAGGGGCGGGAGGATACGCAGTATTTT. As protein: CASSYKGREDTQYF.

This clone occurred once. The V and J genes are TRBV7-9 and TRBJ1-1; D uncertain. The V end was cut by 5 bases, the J end by 4 bases, with 17 bases between. This CDR3 has 15 amino acids. The germline gives CDR1 SEHNR, CDR2 FQNEAQ (reference sequence). In DNA form, the CDR3 reads TGTGCCAGCAGCGATCGGGGAGCTGTTCTCACTGAAGCTTTCTTT. The encoded protein is CASSDRGAVLTEAFF.